This TCR beta chain came from a study of CXCR3-negative and CXCR3-positive naive CD8 T cells. The TRB libraries of cDNA were built by UMI-labeled 5' RACE. TCRdb reprocessed the 5' RACE reads and stores each CDR3 protein as one record, lacking DNA. The sample has tens of thousands of distinct CDR3 sequences; the top ten hold about 1.6%. Germline assignment: CDR1 SQVTM and CDR2 ANQGSEA. This CDR3 contains 15 residues. The source material was naive CXCR3- CD8+ T cells from blood. Regarding subset: CD45RO-CCR7+CD27+CD95- naive CD8+ T cells lacking CXCR3 (TNR3-). The clonotype was recovered from a human donor in good health. Some clones in this sample may be carry-over from other donors' samples. The J gene is TRBJ1-1, the V gene TRBV29-1; TCRdb's assignment of TRBD1 cannot be checked, as there is no DNA. The CDR3 region is CSVEEAGVGNTEAFF.